This T cell receptor (beta chain) was observed in a study of shared clonotypes between healthy human individuals. Overall study findings and caveats: Rarefaction analysis demonstrated incomplete sorted-subset sequencing notwithstanding large depth.

Notes on this clone: Its specificity is unknown.

Trimming removed 9 bases from V and 3 bases from J, with 15 bases in between. Germline CDR1 ENHRY, CDR2 SYGVKD. This CDR3 region has 14 residues. Naive CD8 cells, CD45RO-negative and positively selected for CCR7, excluded terminally differentiated effector memory CD45RA+ cells. The assay was carried out at the deep level. The method was immunoSEQ multiplex PCR; TCRdb's version includes in-frame clones alone and lacks a portion of them. The sample holds some 2,100,000 clones; 85% to 95% are singletons and the top ten take 1.5% to 2%. The chain has TRBV10-3 and TRBJ2-1; D perhaps matches TRBD1 (6 bases). Sample: naive CD8+ T cells from PBMCs. This TCR was sampled from a man between 18 and 35 years old in good health. Some clones in this sample may be carry-over from other donors' samples. CDR3 loop: CAMGAGEYYNEQFF. CDR3 nucleotide sequence: TGTGCCATGGGGGCCGGTGAGTACTACAATGAGCAGTTCTTC.